The T cell receptor (beta chain) under discussion was sequenced for a study of T cell repertoires in cytomegalovirus infection. In germline, CDR1 is KGHDR, CDR2 SFDVKD. With 6 bases clipped from V and 4 bases from J, the junction kept 6 bases outside the gene matches. This CDR3 contains 15 residues. In the case of this clonotype: Its antigen is unidentified.

TCRdb reprocessed the reads via MiXCR and lists one record per CDR3 protein. This table holds under 40,000 distinct CDR3 sequences, roughly 49% found once. The sequence came from a human donor in good health (CMV status not recorded). Some clones in this sample may be carry-over from other donors' samples. This sequence joins TRBV24-1 and TRBJ2-3; 10 nucleotides agree with TRBD2. The starting material was CD8+ T cells from cultured PBMCs, obtained from culture after CMV antigen stimulation. CDR3 in amino acids: CATSSASGSPDTQYF. CDR3 DNA sequence: TGTGCCACCAGTTCGGCTAGCGGGAGCCCAGATACGCAGTATTTT.